The clone carrying this T cell receptor beta chain came up a few times. Its antigen remains unidentified. This sample is drawn from a study of a mutant IDH1 vaccine in newly diagnosed glioma. Generated by immunoSEQ multiplex PCR, the TCRdb table keeps only in-frame clones and is missing some. The table has 30,000 to 40,000 clones, about 80% seen once. Time point noted: week 5, during vaccination. With topical imiquimod, each dose of the vaccine consisted of 300 ug of mutant IDH1 20-mer peptide. Trimming cost V 9 bases and J 5 bases, with 15 bases left between them. CDR1 is SGHRS and CDR2 is YFSETQ in the germline V gene. CDR3 length: 13 amino acids.

The specimen comprised PBMCs, sampled from a glioma patient whose treatment included an IDH1 peptide vaccine. This receptor was identified in a man aged 25 to 40 with glioma. J is TRBJ1-5 and V is TRBV5-1; D remains ambiguous. The CDR3 bases are TGCGCCATCGGCAGAGAGTGCGATCAGCCCCAGCATTTT. Its translation: CAIGRECDQPQHF.